The source of this TCR beta chain is a study of blood T cell repertoires in COVID-19. Turning to the study itself: Samples came from the United States, Italy and Spain, spanning acute and convalescent COVID-19.

This CDR3 spans 15 amino acids. CDR1 is SGHNT and CDR2 is YYREEE in the germline V gene (reference sequence). V gave up 3 bases and J gave up 9 bases; unmatched junction bases: 6. Using immunoSEQ multiplex PCR, the repertoire was profiled, and TCRdb retains in-frame clones only, with some absent. This sample has about 300,000 clones, with about 93% found just once. Sequencing input: peripheral blood. The TCR originated in a woman aged 25 to 39 with COVID-19, enrolled during active disease. The chain links TRBV5-4 to TRBJ2-1; TRBD2 matches 13 bases. The CDR3 sequence is CASSYGLAGAFEQFF. The CDR3 nucleotides are TGTGCCAGCAGCTACGGACTAGCGGGAGCCTTTGAGCAGTTCTTC. Together with reference TRBV5-4 and TRBJ2-1, the CDR3 gives the full variable domain: ETGVTQSPTHLIKTRGQQVTLRCSSQSGHNTVSWYQQALGQGPQFIFQYYREEENGRGNFPPRFSGLQFPNYSSELNVNALELDDSALYLCASSYGLAGAFEQFFGPGTRLTVL.